Listed below are T cell receptor beta chains from one sample, sequenced in a study of CD4 T cells in relation to SARS-CoV-2 and coronaviruses. Some clones are missing from TCRdb's copy, which holds only in-frame ones; the method was immunoSEQ multiplex PCR. Altogether about 60,000 clones are present, 94% being singletons, with the ten largest covering around 0.13%. Sequencing input: naive CD4+ T cells from PBMCs. The receptors were sampled from a human donor in good health. Each CDR3 is given with its conserved first and last residue. A D gene is named only where the DNA matches it firmly. A row's size may be missing; if present it is once, few, many or a size class.

DNA: TGTGCCAGCAGTTTCAGGACAGGGTTGAGGAACGCCGGGGAGCTGTTTTTT; CDR3: CASSFRTGLRNAGELFF; D: TRBD1; V: TRBV2; J: TRBJ2-2; size: .
DNA: TGTGCCGCTGAGGGCTCCCCGACAGATACGCAGTATTTT; CDR3: CAAEGSPTDTQYF; D: .; V: TRBV28; J: TRBJ2-3; size: once
DNA: TGTGCCAGCAGCTCAACCGGGACAGGGGTCTACGAGCAGTACTTC; CDR3: CASSSTGTGVYEQYF; D: TRBD1; V: TRBV7-9; J: TRBJ2-7; size: .
DNA: TGTGCCAGCAGTTTATTTGTCTCTACAACTAATGAAAAACTGTTTTTT; CDR3: CASSLFVSTTNEKLFF; D: .; V: TRBV28; J: TRBJ1-4; size: .
DNA: TGTGCCAGCAGCTCCCTCGTGGCGGGATCTCATGAGCAGTTCTTC; CDR3: CASSSLVAGSHEQFF; D: .; V: TRBV27; J: TRBJ2-1; size: .
DNA: TGTGCCAGCAGTTTATCGGGACAGGGCAACACACCCCTCCACTTT; CDR3: CASSLSGQGNTPLHF; D: TRBD1; V: TRBV28; J: TRBJ1-6; size: .
DNA: TGTGCCAGCAGCCAAGAAGCCTCTGGGGCCAACGTCCTGACTTTC; CDR3: CASSQEASGANVLTF; D: .; V: TRBV4-2; J: TRBJ2-6; size: .
DNA: TGTGCCAGCTCACCAAAGGGCCGTGGGCCGGGCGGGGAGCTGTTTTTT; CDR3: CASSPKGRGPGGELFF; D: .; V: TRBV18; J: TRBJ2-2; size: few
DNA: TGTGCCAGCAGCTTGTGGGACCGGAGGGATGAAAAACTGTTTTTT; CDR3: CASSLWDRRDEKLFF; D: .; V: TRBV13; J: TRBJ1-4; size: .
DNA: TGTGCCAGTAGTCCGACAGATAACTTGAACACTGAAGCTTTCTTT; CDR3: CASSPTDNLNTEAFF; D: .; V: TRBV19; J: TRBJ1-1; size: .
DNA: TGTGCCAGCAGCGAAGGAGGGGGTGGGGCCAACGTCCTGACTTTC; CDR3: CASSEGGGGANVLTF; D: .; V: TRBV9; J: TRBJ2-6; size: .
DNA: TGTGCCAGTACCGAATGGGGACAAAGTGGTCAGCCCCAGCATTTT; CDR3: CASTEWGQSGQPQHF; D: .; V: TRBV19; J: TRBJ1-5; size: .
DNA: TGTGCCAGCAGTACACTAGCGGGAGGTAGACACGAGCAGTACTTC; CDR3: CASSTLAGGRHEQYF; D: TRBD2; V: TRBV28; J: TRBJ2-7; size: .
DNA: TGTGCCAGCAGCTCCAGAGACTACAATGAGCAGTTCTTC; CDR3: CASSSRDYNEQFF; D: .; V: TRBV7-3; J: TRBJ2-1; size: once
DNA: TGTGCCAGCAGCGAGATCAGCGGTGGGGCCGGGGAGCTGTTTTTT; CDR3: CASSEISGGAGELFF; D: .; V: TRBV9; J: TRBJ2-2; size: .
DNA: TGTGCCAGCAGTGCGGACGGCAGCAATCAGCCCCAGCATTTT; CDR3: CASSADGSNQPQHF; D: .; V: TRBV28; J: TRBJ1-5; size: .
DNA: TGTGCCAGCAGTTATGCCCCCGTATGGGGGGCCTATGGCTACACCTTC; CDR3: CASSYAPVWGAYGYTF; D: .; V: TRBV27; J: TRBJ1-2; size: .
DNA: TGTGCCAGCAGTGAAAGGTTTGGTCTCTACGAGCAGTACTTC; CDR3: CASSERFGLYEQYF; D: .; V: TRBV6-1; J: TRBJ2-7; size: .
DNA: TGTGCCAGCAGGTTGGGACTAGCAGACAACACCGGGGAGCTGTTTTTT; CDR3: CASRLGLADNTGELFF; D: TRBD2; V: TRBV7-3; J: TRBJ2-2; size: .
DNA: TGTGCCAGCAGTCTTGGGACGGTTAACACAGATACGCAGTATTTT; CDR3: CASSLGTVNTDTQYF; D: .; V: TRBV9; J: TRBJ2-3; size: .
DNA: TGTGCCAGCAGCCGCGGCCGACAGGGTCAACTGTTTTTT; CDR3: CASSRGRQGQLFF; D: TRBD1; V: TRBV28; J: TRBJ1-4; size: .
DNA: TGCGCCAGCAGCCTCGGGCCTTCTTACGGAGGCACTGAAGCTTTCTTT; CDR3: CASSLGPSYGGTEAFF; D: .; V: TRBV5-1; J: TRBJ1-1; size: .
DNA: TGTGCCACCAGTCCGGGAACCCATAGCAATCAGCCCCAGCATTTT; CDR3: CATSPGTHSNQPQHF; D: .; V: TRBV24-1; J: TRBJ1-5; size: .
DNA: TGTGCCAGCAGCCTAGGGGGCGGGAGGGGGAATACGCAGTATTTT; CDR3: CASSLGGGRGNTQYF; D: TRBD2; V: TRBV11-3; J: TRBJ2-3; size: .
DNA: TGTGCCAGTAGTAGGAGAGACAGGGGTACAGGTCAGCCCCAGCATTTT; CDR3: CASSRRDRGTGQPQHF; D: TRBD1; V: TRBV19; J: TRBJ1-5; size: .
DNA: TGTGCCAGCTCTAAGGACACCCGAACAGATACGCAGTATTTT; CDR3: CASSKDTRTDTQYF; D: .; V: TRBV2; J: TRBJ2-3; size: .
DNA: TGTGCCAGCAGTTTAGTGGGCTTCGAGCAGTACTTC; CDR3: CASSLVGFEQYF; D: .; V: TRBV28; J: TRBJ2-7; size: .
DNA: TGTGCCTGGAGTGTCGGAAACACCATATATTTT; CDR3: CAWSVGNTIYF; D: .; V: TRBV30; J: TRBJ1-3; size: .
DNA: TGTGCCAGCGGGCCGGGTCGCGGGAGGGGCAATGAGCAGTTCTTC; CDR3: CASGPGRGRGNEQFF; D: TRBD2; V: TRBV7-2; J: TRBJ2-1; size: once
DNA: TGTGCCAGCAGTGTAGGGGGTCGTTTTGGCGCTGGAAACACCATATATTTT; CDR3: CASSVGGRFGAGNTIYF; D: .; V: TRBV2; J: TRBJ1-3; size: once
DNA: TGTGCCAGCGGACAGGGCTTACGCGAGCAGTACTTC; CDR3: CASGQGLREQYF; D: TRBD1; V: TRBV2; J: TRBJ2-7; size: .
DNA: TGTGCCAGCAGGTCCCTCGACTCCCCCTCGGGGGGTGAGCAGTTCTTC; CDR3: CASRSLDSPSGGEQFF; D: TRBD2; V: TRBV28; J: TRBJ2-1; size: .
DNA: TGCAGTGCTAGTCGAACAGGGACTAGCGACCACGAGCAGTACTTC; CDR3: CSASRTGTSDHEQYF; D: TRBD2; V: TRBV20-1; J: TRBJ2-7; size: .
DNA: TGTGCCAGCAGCACCAGACTCAGGGTGGACACTGAAGCTTTCTTT; CDR3: CASSTRLRVDTEAFF; D: .; V: TRBV5-5; J: TRBJ1-1; size: .
DNA: TGTGCCACCAGCAGAGATAGGCAGGGCCCAGAAGCTTTCTTT; CDR3: CATSRDRQGPEAFF; D: .; V: TRBV15; J: TRBJ1-1; size: once
DNA: TGCGCCAGCAGCCCGGGGACAGCTGGAAACACCATATATTTT; CDR3: CASSPGTAGNTIYF; D: TRBD1; V: TRBV4-1; J: TRBJ1-3; size: .
DNA: TGTGCCAGCAGCACAACAGGGTCAGTCACCGGGGAGCTGTTTTTT; CDR3: CASSTTGSVTGELFF; D: .; V: TRBV9; J: TRBJ2-2; size: .
DNA: TGTGCCACCAGTGATCGCGGCCCGTCCTACGAGCAGTACTTC; CDR3: CATSDRGPSYEQYF; D: .; V: TRBV24-1; J: TRBJ2-7; size: .
DNA: TGTGCCAGCAGCACGGGACAGGGGGCAGGCACTAATGAAAAACTGTTTTTT; CDR3: CASSTGQGAGTNEKLFF; D: TRBD1; V: TRBV7-9; J: TRBJ1-4; size: .
DNA: TGTGCCAGCAGCCGCGGACTAGCGGGAGGCAATGAGCAGTTCTTC; CDR3: CASSRGLAGGNEQFF; D: TRBD2; V: TRBV13; J: TRBJ2-1; size: .
DNA: TGTGCCAGCAGCTTGGCCCTCAGGGCCTATGGCTACACCTTC; CDR3: CASSLALRAYGYTF; D: .; V: TRBV5-4; J: TRBJ1-2; size: .
DNA: TGTGCCAGCAGCCTTGGGACAGGGCTCTCACCCCTCCACTTT; CDR3: CASSLGTGLSPLHF; D: TRBD1; V: TRBV3-1/TRBV3-2; J: TRBJ1-6; size: .
DNA: TGTGCCAGCAGTTTCCCCCACCAACCGGAGACCCAGTACTTC; CDR3: CASSFPHQPETQYF; D: .; V: TRBV27; J: TRBJ2-5; size: .
DNA: TGTGCCAGCAGCCGAGGGGACAATCAGCCCCAGCATTTT; CDR3: CASSRGDNQPQHF; D: .; V: TRBV3-1/TRBV3-2; J: TRBJ1-5; size: .
DNA: TGCGCCAGCAGCTTGTCCCAACCGCCGTTTGATACGCAGTATTTT; CDR3: CASSLSQPPFDTQYF; D: .; V: TRBV5-1; J: TRBJ2-3; size: .
DNA: TGTGCCAGCAGAGAACAGGGGACCGGGGAGCTGTTTTTT; CDR3: CASREQGTGELFF; D: TRBD1; V: TRBV2; J: TRBJ2-2; size: .
DNA: TGTGCCTGGAGTTTGGGGGCGGCACCCCTCCACTTT; CDR3: CAWSLGAAPLHF; D: .; V: TRBV30; J: TRBJ1-6; size: once
DNA: TGTGCCAGCAGCCAAATCGGGGATGGACGTGAGACCCAGTACTTC; CDR3: CASSQIGDGRETQYF; D: .; V: TRBV11-2; J: TRBJ2-5; size: .
DNA: TGCGCCAGCAGCTTGGGAAGGGGGCAAGAAAAACTGTTTTTT; CDR3: CASSLGRGQEKLFF; D: TRBD1; V: TRBV5-1; J: TRBJ1-4; size: .
DNA: TGTGCCAGCAGCTTAAGGACGCTCAGGCACCCCGGGGAGCTGTTTTTT; CDR3: CASSLRTLRHPGELFF; D: .; V: TRBV7-2; J: TRBJ2-2; size: .